This T cell receptor beta chain derives from a study of T cells after yellow fever vaccination. This clonotype was seen ten or more times. Its antigen is unknown. The length of the CDR3 is 15 residues. V lost 7 bases to trimming and J lost 6 bases; unmatched junction nucleotides: 10. Findings and caveats of the study: A limited proportion of clonotypes was detected within both the CD4 and CD8 compartments. Abundant contaminating clonotypes from the bulk population could appear in FACS-sorted repertoires. Compared with primary, the secondary response was weaker and peaked at day 5, not 15.

As TCR cDNA was made by 5'RACE template switching, a universal primer site and UMIs were added. Using its own MiXCR run on the 5' RACE reads, TCRdb lists one record per CDR3 protein. Among about 350,000 distinct CDR3 sequences listed, approximately 8% were seen once. The input for sequencing was PBMCs, taken approximately 40 days after the first yellow fever vaccination. The TCR comes from a man aged 18 to 30 who received the YFV17D yellow fever vaccine. This sequence joins TRBV12-3 or TRBV12-4 and TRBJ2-1; TRBD1 aligns across 9 bases. CDR3 DNA sequence: TGTGCCAGCACCCTAGACAGGGGGAGGGGCAATGAGCAGTTCTTC. It translates to CASTLDRGRGNEQFF.